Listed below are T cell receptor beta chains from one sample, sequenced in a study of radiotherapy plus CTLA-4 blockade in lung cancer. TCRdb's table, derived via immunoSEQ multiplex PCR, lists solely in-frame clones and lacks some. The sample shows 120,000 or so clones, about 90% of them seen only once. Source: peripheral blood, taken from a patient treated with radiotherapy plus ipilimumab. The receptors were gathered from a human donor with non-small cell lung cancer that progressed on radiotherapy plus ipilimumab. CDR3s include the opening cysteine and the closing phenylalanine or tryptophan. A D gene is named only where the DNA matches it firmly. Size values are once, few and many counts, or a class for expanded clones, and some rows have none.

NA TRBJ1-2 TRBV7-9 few CASSTTGNYGYTF TGTGCCAGCAGCACCACAGGGAACTATGGCTACACCTTC
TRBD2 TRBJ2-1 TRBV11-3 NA CASSSSGRTHEQFF TGTGCCAGCAGCTCTAGCGGACGGACCCATGAGCAGTTCTTC
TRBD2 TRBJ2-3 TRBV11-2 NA CASSLVSGSADTQYF TGTGCCAGCAGCTTAGTTAGCGGGAGTGCAGATACGCAGTATTTT
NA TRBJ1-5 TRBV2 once CASSGGGRLSNQPQHF TGTGCCAGCAGTGGAGGAGGGCGCCTTAGCAATCAGCCCCAGCATTTT
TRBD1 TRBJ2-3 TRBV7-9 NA CASGTAGTDTQYF TGTGCCAGCGGGACAGCCGGCACAGATACGCAGTATTTT
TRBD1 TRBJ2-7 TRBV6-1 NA CASSERTGGWGEQYF TGTGCCAGCAGTGAGAGGACAGGGGGCTGGGGCGAGCAGTACTTC
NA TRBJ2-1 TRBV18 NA CASSPLRDNEQFF TGTGCCAGCTCACCATTGCGAGACAATGAGCAGTTCTTC
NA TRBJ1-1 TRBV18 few CASSPKDTEAFF TGTGCCAGCTCACCAAAAGATACTGAAGCTTTCTTT
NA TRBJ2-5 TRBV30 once CAWGTGLLQETQYF TGTGCCTGGGGGACGGGACTCCTCCAAGAGACCCAGTACTTC
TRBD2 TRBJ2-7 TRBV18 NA CASSPIAGVFEQYF TGTGCCAGCTCACCAATAGCGGGAGTATTCGAGCAGTACTTC
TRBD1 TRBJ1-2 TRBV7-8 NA CASSQDRDYGYTF TGTGCCAGCAGCCAAGACAGGGACTATGGCTACACCTTC
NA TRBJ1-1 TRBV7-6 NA CASSLGAGQGNTEAFF TGTGCCAGCAGCTTAGGAGCAGGGCAGGGGAACACTGAAGCTTTCTTT
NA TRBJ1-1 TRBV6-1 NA CASSVEAGLNTEAFF TGTGCCAGCAGTGTTGAAGCAGGTTTGAACACTGAAGCTTTCTTT
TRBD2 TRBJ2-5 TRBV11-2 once CASSSGTRQRDGIETQYF TGTGCCAGCAGCTCCGGGACTCGACAGCGGGACGGTATTGAGACCCAGTACTTC
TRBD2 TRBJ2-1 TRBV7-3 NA CASSLTGTSEQQFF TGTGCCAGCAGCTTAACCGGGACTAGCGAGCAGCAGTTCTTC
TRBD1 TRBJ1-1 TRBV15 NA CATTRDRVENTEAFF TGTGCCACCACCCGGGACAGGGTGGAGAACACTGAAGCTTTCTTT
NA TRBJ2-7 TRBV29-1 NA CSVAATPLYEQYF TGCAGCGTTGCAGCGACTCCACTTTACGAGCAGTACTTC